Given below is one T cell receptor (beta chain) in context. Its antigen remains unidentified. Base qualities are not provided; no much larger clone lies one nucleotide away. At the DNA level, this CDR3 is encoded by other sequences in the same sample as well. The entry originates in a study of shared clonotypes between healthy human individuals (dated by TCRdb to 2019 to 2021). Regarding the study in general: The cohort comprised a couple of women and a few men aged 18 to 49 years. For each donor, CD4 naive and CD4 memory were each given three plates, CD8 naive was given two plates, and CD8 memory was given one plate. To estimate repertoire size and how much clonotypes are shared between individuals, the study performed deep sequencing of blood TCR repertoires from roughly five healthy adults. To increase sequencing depth and limit assay-specific biases, different laboratories used diverse techniques to prepare libraries and sequence TCR repertoires. Between about 0.94 and 8.9 billion PBMCs per donor were obtained by leukapheresis.

Deletion took 0 bases off V and 2 bases off J, with a span of 7 bases between the germline ends. CDR1 and CDR2, looked up from the germline V gene, are MNHEY and SVGAGI. The CDR3 goes from the cysteine to the phenylalanine over 14 residues. The kept DNA is CDR3 alone, 42 bases in frame from the first base. Results and caveats for the whole study, not just this receptor: Naive subsets generally had larger estimated clonotype richness than memory subsets did. Sampling was restricted to blood, and TCR repertoires in tissues likely differ from the TCR repertoires found in blood. Rarefaction of sorted-subset datasets indicated incomplete sequencing despite the large sequencing depth. Because the study included only a small number of donors, the genetic and exposure-history diversity represented was limited. Pairwise subsampling led to the expectation that sequencing depth would affect the degree of clonotype sharing among donors. Higher generation probabilities were observed for clonotypes shared by all four sorted-subset donors than for non-shared clonotypes. About 4.5% of naive CD4, 3% to 4% of naive CD8, approximately 2.2% of memory CD4, and roughly 0.4% of memory CD8 clonotypes were shared across several donors.

Using the deep immunoSEQ assay, TCR CDR3 regions were amplified from genomic DNA by multiplex PCR. Genomic DNA extracted from each cell subset was distributed evenly over all wells of several immunoSEQ 96-well plates, and each plate served as one replicate. For sorted subsets, around 200 ng genomic DNA, equal to tens of thousands of T cell genomes, was loaded into each replicate PCR. Purified libraries were measured with a Qubit 3.0 fluorometer, size-checked on a Bioanalyzer 2100, and measured again with the KAPA Library Quantification kit. Every immunoSEQ 96-well plate was sequenced on a separate single-read 150-cycle Illumina NextSeq 550 flow cell. Processing in the source paper ran as follows. The immunoSEQ output contained only junctional sequences without quality scores, so filtering could not match that applied to full-length reads. Sequences were annotated with PyIR, a Python wrapper for IgBLAST v1.9, using IMGT germline references to assign V/J genes and CDR3. Reads were filtered out if the reads had weak V/J assignments (E-value above 1e-6), no CDR3, stop codons, out-of-frame junctions, or ambiguous translated residues. V3J clonotypes were defined as sequences sharing the same inferred V gene, J gene, and CDR3 amino acid sequence. Percentage overlap between repertoires was computed as shared unique clonotypes divided by the size of the smaller repertoire. RTK rarefaction, the Chao1 estimator, and Recon v2.1 estimates of unobserved clonotypes were used to assess repertoire richness. OLGA was used to compute generation probabilities for all TCRbeta clonotypes that the gDNA method yielded from four donors. TCRdb took this table from immuneACCESS and kept in-frame rearrangements with V and J called. Such tables lack part of the clones; where checked against another copy, unresolved V genes explain under half of the gap, and the rest is unexplained. That table furnishes V, J and clone size, whereas the DNA furnished D and trimming. The sample contains 2 million to 2.5 million clones, approximately 93% of them found a single time. The top ten constitute 0.39% of the sample.

The donors were healthy, HIV-negative adults with no recently reported acute infections or vaccinations. Every donor was a Caucasian adult living in Nashville, Tennessee, USA. CD4+ T cells were enriched by magnetic negative selection; naive cells were then positively selected on CD45RA, and the negative fraction formed the memory subset. After blood collection by leukapheresis, PBMCs were isolated using Ficoll-Histopaque density gradient centrifugation and then cryopreserved in the vapor phase of liquid nitrogen. Analytical flow cytometry was used to check the purity and quantity of each magnetically sorted T cell population. From each sorted fraction, genomic DNA was isolated and quantified by UV absorbance on a Nanodrop 2000c.

Sequencing was done on a sample of naive CD4+ T cells from PBMCs. The cell subset or site label, read with the paper, signifies: CD45RA+ positively selected. The TCR originated in a man aged 18 to 30 in good health. Some clones in this sample may be carry-over from other donors' samples. The chain uses TRBV6-5 and TRBJ1-1; the D gene assignment is ambiguous. The CDR3 region reads CASSYSRGNTEAFF. The base sequence is TGTGCCAGCAGTTACTCGAGAGGTAACACTGAAGCTTTCTTT.